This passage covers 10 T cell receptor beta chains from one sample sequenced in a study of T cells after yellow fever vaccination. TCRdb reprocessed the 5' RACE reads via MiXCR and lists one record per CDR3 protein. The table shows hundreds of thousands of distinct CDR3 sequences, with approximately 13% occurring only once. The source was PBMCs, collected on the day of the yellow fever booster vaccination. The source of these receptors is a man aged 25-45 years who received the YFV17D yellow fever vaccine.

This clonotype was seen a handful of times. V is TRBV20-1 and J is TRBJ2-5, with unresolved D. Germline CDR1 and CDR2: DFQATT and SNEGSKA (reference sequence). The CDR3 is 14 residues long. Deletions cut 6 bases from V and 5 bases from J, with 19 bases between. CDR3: CSAKGQRSAETQYF. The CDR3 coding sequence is TGCAGTGCCAAAGGCCAAAGATCGGCGGAGACCCAGTACTTC.

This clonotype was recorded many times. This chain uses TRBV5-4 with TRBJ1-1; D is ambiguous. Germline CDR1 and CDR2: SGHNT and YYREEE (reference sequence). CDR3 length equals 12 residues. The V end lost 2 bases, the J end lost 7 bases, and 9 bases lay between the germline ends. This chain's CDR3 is CASSLFGLEAFF. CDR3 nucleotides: TGTGCCAGCAGCTTATTCGGCCTTGAAGCTTTCTTT. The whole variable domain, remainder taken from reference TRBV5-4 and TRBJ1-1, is ETGVTQSPTHLIKTRGQQVTLRCSSQSGHNTVSWYQQALGQGPQFIFQYYREEENGRGNFPPRFSGLQFPNYSSELNVNALELDDSALYLCASSLFGLEAFFGQGTRLTVV.

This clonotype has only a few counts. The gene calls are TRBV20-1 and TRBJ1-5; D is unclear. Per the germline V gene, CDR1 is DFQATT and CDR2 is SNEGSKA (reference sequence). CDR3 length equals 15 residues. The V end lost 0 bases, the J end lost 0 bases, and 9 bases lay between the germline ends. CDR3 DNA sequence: TGCAGTGCTAGAGATGGCGAATATAGCAATCAGCCCCAGCATTTT. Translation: CSARDGEYSNQPQHF.

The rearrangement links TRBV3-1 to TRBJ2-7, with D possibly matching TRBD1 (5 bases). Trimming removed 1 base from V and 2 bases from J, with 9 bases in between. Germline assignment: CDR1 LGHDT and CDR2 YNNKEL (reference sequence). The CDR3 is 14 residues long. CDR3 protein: CASSQGGRPYEQYF. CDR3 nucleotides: TGTGCCAGCAGCCAAGGGGGCAGACCCTACGAGCAGTACTTC.

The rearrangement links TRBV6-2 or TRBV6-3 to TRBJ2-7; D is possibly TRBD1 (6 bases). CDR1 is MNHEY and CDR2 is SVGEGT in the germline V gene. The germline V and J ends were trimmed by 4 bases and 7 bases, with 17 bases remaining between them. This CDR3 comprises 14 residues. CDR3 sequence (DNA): TGTGCCAGCAGTTCAAACAGGGTTCATTGGGAGCAGTACTTC. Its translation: CASSSNRVHWEQYF.

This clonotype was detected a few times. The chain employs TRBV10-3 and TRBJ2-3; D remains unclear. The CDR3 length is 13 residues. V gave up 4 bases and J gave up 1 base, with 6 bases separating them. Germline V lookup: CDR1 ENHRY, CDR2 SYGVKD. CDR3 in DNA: TGTGCCATCAGTGGACTCGGCACAGATACGCAGTATTTT. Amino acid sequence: CAISGLGTDTQYF.

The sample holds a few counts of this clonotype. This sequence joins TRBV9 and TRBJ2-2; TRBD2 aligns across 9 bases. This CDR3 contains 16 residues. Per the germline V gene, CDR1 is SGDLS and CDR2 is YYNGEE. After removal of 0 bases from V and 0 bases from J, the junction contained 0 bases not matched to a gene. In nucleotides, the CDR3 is TGTGCCAGCAGCGTAGTAGCGGGAGCGAACACCGGGGAGCTGTTTTTT. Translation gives CASSVVAGANTGELFF.

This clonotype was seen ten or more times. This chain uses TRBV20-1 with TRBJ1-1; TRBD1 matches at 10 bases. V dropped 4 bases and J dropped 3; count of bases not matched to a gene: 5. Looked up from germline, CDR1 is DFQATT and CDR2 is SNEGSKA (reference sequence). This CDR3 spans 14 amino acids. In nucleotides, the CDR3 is TGCAGTGCTAAGGCCGGGACAGGGGACACTGAAGCTTTCTTT. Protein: CSAKAGTGDTEAFF.

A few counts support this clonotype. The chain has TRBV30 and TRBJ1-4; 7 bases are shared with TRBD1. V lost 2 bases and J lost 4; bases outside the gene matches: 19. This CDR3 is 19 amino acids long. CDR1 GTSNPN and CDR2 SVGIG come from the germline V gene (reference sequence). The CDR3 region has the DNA TGTGCCTGGAGTCGAACAACCGATTCCTGGACAGGCGATAATGAAAAACTGTTTTTT. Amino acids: CAWSRTTDSWTGDNEKLFF.

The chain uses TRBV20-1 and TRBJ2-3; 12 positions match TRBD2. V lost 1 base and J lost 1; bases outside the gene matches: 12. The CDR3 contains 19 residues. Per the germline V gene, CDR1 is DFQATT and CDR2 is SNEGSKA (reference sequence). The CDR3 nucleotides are TGCAGTGCTAGAGCGGGGCTAGCGGGAGGGCGAGTGGGCACAGATACGCAGTATTTT. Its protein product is CSARAGLAGGRVGTDTQYF.